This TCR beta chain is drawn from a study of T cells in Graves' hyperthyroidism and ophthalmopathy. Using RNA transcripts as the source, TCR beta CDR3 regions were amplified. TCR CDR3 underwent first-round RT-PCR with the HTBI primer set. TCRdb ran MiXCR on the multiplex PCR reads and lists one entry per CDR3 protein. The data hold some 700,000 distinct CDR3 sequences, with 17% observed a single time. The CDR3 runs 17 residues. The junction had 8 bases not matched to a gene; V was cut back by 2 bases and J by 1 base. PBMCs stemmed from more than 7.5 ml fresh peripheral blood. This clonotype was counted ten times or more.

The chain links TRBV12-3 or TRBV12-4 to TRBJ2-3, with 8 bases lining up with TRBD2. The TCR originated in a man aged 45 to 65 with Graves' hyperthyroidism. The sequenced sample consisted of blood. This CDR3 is CASSLTRTSGRTDTQYF. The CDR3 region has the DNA TGTGCCAGCAGTTTAACGCGCACTAGCGGACGCACAGATACGCAGTATTTT.